These 4 T cell receptor beta chains share one sample of origin, sequenced in a study of cytomegalovirus exposure and HLA in healthy donors (TCRdb year 2017). Libraries came from the immunoSEQ multiplex PCR assay. A mixture of 60 forward primers for TCR Vbeta segments and 13 reverse primers for TCR Jbeta segments was used in the multiplex PCR. TCRdb provides this immuneACCESS table in a form limited to in-frame rearrangements. Some clones are lacking; in checked studies, under half of them reflect an unresolved V gene, and why the rest are absent is not known. The sample table lists about 160,000 clones, 80% to 90% of them with a count of one. The biggest ten clones account for 1.5% to 2% of the sample. The sequenced sample was PBMCs. The receptors were gathered from a woman under 30 in good health and CMV-seronegative.

This clone was counted once. The chain combines TRBV18 with TRBJ1-6, with 9 bases matching TRBD1. V lost 3 bases to trimming and J lost 3 bases; unmatched junction nucleotides: 0. This CDR3 is built from 15 residues. Germline CDR1 reads KGHSH; CDR2 reads LQKENI. This chain's CDR3 is CASSPGQGYNSPLHF. DNA of the CDR3: TGTGCCAGCTCACCGGGACAGGGCTATAATTCACCCCTCCACTTT.

The chain carries TRBV29-1 and TRBJ2-2; weak D call: TRBD2 (5 bases). Deletions cut 5 bases from V and 6 bases from J, with 10 bases between. Germline V lookup: CDR1 SQVTM, CDR2 ANQGSEA. There are 12 residues in the CDR3. CDR3 sequence reads: CSVQPRAGELFF. The DNA for the CDR3 is TGCAGCGTTCAACCGAGGGCCGGGGAGCTGTTTTTT.

A remark on this clone: This likely comes from a read error, as the CDR3 has no conserved phenylalanine or tryptophan at its end. DNA for the CDR3: TGCGCCAGCAGCAAACAGGGAGTCAATGGCTACACCCTC. Translating gives CASSKQGVNGYTL. This rearrangement joins TRBV5-1 to TRBJ1-2, with a possible D match to TRBD1 (6 bases). Trimming shortened V by 4 bases and J by 6 bases, and 13 bases separated the two germline ends. The germline gives CDR1 SGHRS, CDR2 YFSETQ. This CDR3 contains 13 residues.

This chain joins TRBV10-3 and TRBJ2-7, with 7 nucleotides matching TRBD1. This CDR3 contains 12 residues. Germline V CDR1 and CDR2: ENHRY, SYGVKD. The junction had 6 bases not matched to a gene; V was cut back by 10 bases and J by 3 bases. The CDR3 loop is CATRDSLYEQYF. The CDR3, as DNA: TGTGCCACCCGGGACAGTCTCTACGAGCAGTACTTC.